A single sample is the source of the 21 T cell receptor beta chains below, sequenced in a study of radiotherapy plus CTLA-4 blockade in lung cancer. Produced via immunoSEQ multiplex PCR; TCRdb's table is partial and in-frame only. The sample records about 77,000 clones, 74% being singletons. Specimen: peripheral blood, collected from a patient treated with radiotherapy plus ipilimumab. All receptors come from a human donor with non-small cell lung cancer whose response to radiotherapy plus ipilimumab could not be evaluated.

The sample holds a few counts of this clone. The gene calls are TRBV5-5 and TRBJ1-5; no definite D call. CDR1 SGHKS and CDR2 YYEKEE come from the germline V gene (reference sequence). This CDR3 region has 13 residues. V lost 5 bases, J lost 1 base, and 7 bases lay in between. CDR3 sequence reads: CASSTGSNQPQHF. The CDR3 region has the DNA TGTGCCAGCAGTACCGGGAGCAATCAGCCCCAGCATTTT.

This clone was detected only once. V gene TRBV4-1 combines with J gene TRBJ1-3, with D maybe TRBD1 (6 bases). The CDR3 loop spans 16 amino acids. V was cut by 4 bases and J by 0 bases, with 13 bases left in between. Germline V CDR1 and CDR2: MGHRA, YSYEKL. CDR3 DNA sequence: TGCGCCAGCAGCCTCTCTAGGACAGTCTCTGGAAACACCATATATTTT. This codes for CASSLSRTVSGNTIYF.

This sequence joins TRBV2 and TRBJ1-3; D unclear. The germline V gene has CDR1 SNHLY and CDR2 FYNNEI. The CDR3 sequence is 15 residues long. The V end was cut by 2 bases, the J end by 2 bases, with 10 bases between. The CDR3 here is CASSESGLTGNTIYF. CDR3 DNA: TGTGCCAGCAGTGAATCGGGGTTGACTGGAAACACCATATATTTT.

The V and J genes are TRBV28 and TRBJ1-6; D ambiguous. Germline loops: CDR1 MDHEN, CDR2 SYDVKM. The CDR3 extends over 15 amino acids. In DNA, the CDR3 is TGTGCGTCCCGGTCCGGAGGAAGATATAATTCACCCCTCCACTTT. As protein: CASRSGGRYNSPLHF.

This chain uses TRBV4-1 with TRBJ2-2; TRBD1 matches 12 bases. Germline values: CDR1 MGHRA, CDR2 YSYEKL. This CDR3 comprises 21 residues. With V trimmed by 2 bases and J by 0 bases, 13 bases remained unmatched. CDR3 amino acids: CASSQSPGGWDRGPNTGELFF. For the CDR3, the DNA is TGCGCCAGCAGCCAATCCCCCGGCGGCTGGGACAGGGGGCCGAACACCGGGGAGCTGTTTTTT.

In this sample, this clone turned up a few times. The V and J genes are TRBV9 and TRBJ2-7; no firm D call. CDR3 length: 11 amino acids. Germline loops: CDR1 SGDLS, CDR2 YYNGEE. V gave up 3 bases and J gave up 4 bases, with 5 bases separating them. The CDR3 DNA reads TGTGCCAGCAGCGCAGGATACGAGCAGTACTTC. Its translation: CASSAGYEQYF.

The rearrangement links TRBV29-1 to TRBJ2-7, with 8 bases identical to TRBD1. The CDR3 contains 13 residues. The V segment lost 1 base and the J segment 6 bases; nucleotides outside the gene matches: 5. Germline CDR1 SQVTM, CDR2 ANQGSEA. The CDR3: CSVEGDRGSEQYF. DNA for the CDR3: TGCAGCGTTGAAGGTGACAGGGGTTCCGAGCAGTACTTC.

The CDR3 is CASSILRTGGTEAFF. The CDR3 coding sequence is TGTGCCAGTAGTATACTCAGGACAGGGGGCACTGAAGCTTTCTTT. The chain uses TRBV19 and TRBJ1-1; 10 bases match TRBD1. The CDR3 contains 15 residues. Germline CDR1 and CDR2: LNHDA and SQIVND (reference sequence). V shed 2 bases, J shed 4 bases, and the junction held 4 bases outside the gene matches.

This chain uses TRBV9 with TRBJ2-5, with 8 bases that match TRBD2. Germline V gives CDR1 SGDLS, CDR2 YYNGEE. This CDR3 has 16 amino acids. The V gene end was trimmed by 0 bases and the J gene end by 4 bases; junction bases not matched to a gene: 8. CDR3 in DNA: TGTGCCAGCAGCGTAGGGATCGGGGGGGTTTCAGAGACCCAGTACTTC. This translates into CASSVGIGGVSETQYF.

Comment on this clone: The sample holds other DNA sequences that translate to the same CDR3. The rearrangement joins TRBV5-1 to TRBJ2-2; TRBD1 agrees at 7 bases. This CDR3 has 14 amino acids. The V gene end was trimmed by 5 bases and the J gene end by 2 bases; junction bases not matched to a gene: 3. CDR1 and CDR2 from the germline V gene are SGHRS and YFSETQ. CDR3 coding DNA: TGCGCCAGCAGGGGGGACAGCAACACCGGGGAGCTGTTTTTT. Protein sequence: CASRGDSNTGELFF.

V gene TRBV20-1 combines with J gene TRBJ1-1; D ambiguous. The CDR3 covers 11 residues. Per germline, CDR1 DFQATT and CDR2 SNEGSKA (reference sequence). V lost 0 bases to trimming and J lost 8 bases, with 7 bases between them. The CDR3 reads CSARDSPEAFF. CDR3 DNA sequence: TGCAGTGCTAGAGATAGTCCAGAAGCTTTCTTT.

V and J are TRBV30 and TRBJ2-1, with 11 nucleotides matching TRBD2. After removal of 4 bases from V and 6 bases from J, the junction contained 5 bases not matched to a gene. The CDR3 totals 14 residues. CDR1 and CDR2 (germline): GTSNPN, SVGIG (reference sequence). The DNA of the CDR3 is TGTGCCTGGACTAGCGGGAGGTGGGGCAATGAGCAGTTCTTC. Protein sequence: CAWTSGRWGNEQFF. Full variable domain (missing parts from reference TRBV30 and TRBJ2-1): SQTIHQWPATLVQPVGSPLSLECTVEGTSNPNLYWYRQAAGRGLQLLFYSVGIGQISSEVPQNLSASRPQDRQFILSSKKLLLSDSGFYLCAWTSGRWGNEQFFGPGTRLTVL.

This clone turned up a few times. The rearrangement uses TRBV28 and TRBJ1-2; D possibly corresponds to TRBD1 (5 bases). This CDR3 is 13 amino acids long. CDR1 is MDHEN, CDR2 SYDVKM, per germline. Trimming removed 5 bases from V and 7 bases from J, with 14 bases in between. The CDR3 loop reads CASSLQGYPGYTF. CDR3 DNA sequence: TGTGCCAGCAGTCTGCAGGGTTATCCTGGCTACACCTTC.

CDR3 DNA sequence: TGTGCCAGCGGGACAGGGGGAGCAACTAATGAAAAACTGTTTTTT. Translating gives CASGTGGATNEKLFF. The chain is built from TRBV28 and TRBJ1-4, with TRBD1 matching over 11 bases. Germline V gene sequence: CDR1 MDHEN, CDR2 SYDVKM. CDR3 length equals 15 residues. V was clipped by 8 bases and J by 0 bases; unmatched bases: 2.

This chain uses TRBV27 with TRBJ1-5; D gene unclear. Trimming left V 4 bases short and J 8 bases short, with 3 bases between. The CDR3 runs 10 residues. The germline CDR1 and CDR2 sequences are MNHEY and SMNVEV (reference sequence). The CDR3 sequence: CASSSEPQHF. Here the CDR3 DNA reads TGTGCCAGCAGTTCGGAGCCCCAGCATTTT.

V is TRBV27 and J is TRBJ2-5, with D possibly TRBD2 on 5 matching bases. The V gene lost 6 bases and the J gene lost 5 bases, with 22 bases spanning the gap. CDR3 length equals 16 residues. Looked up from germline, CDR1 is MNHEY and CDR2 is SMNVEV (reference sequence). The CDR3 DNA reads as TGTGCCAGCAGCTACTCGCGCGGACGGGGATTCGAGACCCAGTACTTC. This encodes CASSYSRGRGFETQYF.

The V and J genes are TRBV2 and TRBJ1-4; the D gene is possibly TRBD1 (5 bases). With 6 bases removed from V and 4 bases from J, the gap between germline ends came to 12 bases. CDR1 SNHLY and CDR2 FYNNEI come from the germline V gene. The CDR3 spans 14 residues. DNA of the CDR3: TGTGCCAGCAGGGAGGGGCTGTTTAATGAAAAACTGTTTTTT. This translates into CASREGLFNEKLFF.

This rearrangement joins TRBV5-1 to TRBJ2-4, with no clear D. This CDR3 contains 16 residues. CDR1 and CDR2 (germline): SGHRS, YFSETQ. The V gene lost 0 bases and the J gene lost 0 bases, with 10 bases spanning the gap. CDR3 amino acids: CASSLGSWVAKNIQYF. DNA of the CDR3: TGCGCCAGCAGCTTGGGGAGTTGGGTAGCCAAAAACATTCAGTACTTC. The complete variable domain, with remaining parts taken from reference TRBV5-1 and TRBJ2-4, reads KAGVTQTPRYLIKTRGQQVTLSCSPISGHRSVSWYQQTPGQGLQFLFEYFSETQRNKGNFPGRFSGRQFSNSRSEMNVSTLELGDSALYLCASSLGSWVAKNIQYFGAGTRLSVL.

The chain is built from TRBV30 and TRBJ2-5; D is uncertain. Germline V gene data show CDR1 as GTSNPN and CDR2 as SVGIG (reference sequence). The CDR3 totals 12 residues. With 1 base removed from V and 5 bases from J, the gap between germline ends came to 8 bases. CDR3 coding DNA: TGTGCCTGGAGTGGCAGTTCCGAGACCCAGTACTTC. This sequence encodes CAWSGSSETQYF.

This clone was recorded a few times. This chain uses TRBV7-3 with TRBJ1-2, with 8 bases identical to TRBD1. In germline, CDR1 is SGHTA, CDR2 FQGTGA. The CDR3 extends over 16 amino acids. Unmatched junction bases numbered 8, after V lost 1 base and J lost 4 bases. The CDR3 spells CASSLRSGGDIYGYTF. The CDR3 DNA follows: TGTGCCAGCAGCTTAAGGTCAGGGGGCGATATCTATGGCTACACCTTC.

V usage is TRBV7-2 and J usage is TRBJ2-7; TRBD2 agrees at 15 bases. From germline, CDR1 is SGHTA and CDR2 FQGNSA. This CDR3 has 16 amino acids. V shed 4 bases and J 7 bases; nucleotides not matched to a gene: 8. Here the CDR3 DNA reads TGTGCCAGCAGCTCCAGGACTAGCGGGGGGGCAAGGGAGCAGTACTTC. It yields the protein CASSSRTSGGAREQYF.